The 2 T cell receptor beta chains presented below share a single source sample, sequenced in a study of sequential checkpoint blockade in melanoma. Treatment of the sample: randomized to nivolumab then ipilimumab (arm A) or the reverse (arm B). Here immunoSEQ multiplex PCR was the method, and the copy in TCRdb shows in-frame clones only, minus some. Altogether almost 20,000 clones are present, roughly 82% being singletons, with the ten largest covering approximately 56%. The specimen comprised CD8+ T cells sorted from blood (inferred from file names), sampled from a patient given nivolumab and ipilimumab in sequence. These receptors were taken from a human donor with melanoma.

This rearrangement joins TRBV14 to TRBJ2-7; D is perhaps TRBD1 (6 bases). This CDR3 has 14 amino acids. V was clipped by 1 base and J by 6 bases, with 13 bases between them. Germline V gene sequence: CDR1 SGHDN, CDR2 FVKESK. The CDR3 spells CASSQVTGLGEQYF. Written as DNA, the CDR3 is TGTGCCAGCAGCCAAGTAACAGGGTTGGGCGAGCAGTACTTC.

This chain uses TRBV7-2 with TRBJ1-5, with TRBD1 as a possible D gene (6 bases). The CDR3 extends over 14 amino acids. The germline V gene has CDR1 SGHTA and CDR2 FQGNSA. Trimming cost V 3 bases and J 4 bases, with 10 bases left between them. CDR3 sequence (DNA): TGTGCCAGCAGCTTGGTAGGACAGAATCAGCCCCAGCATTTT. This sequence encodes CASSLVGQNQPQHF.